This TCR beta chain was found in a study of cytomegalovirus exposure and HLA in healthy donors. Findings and limits, study-wide: In the roughly 120 validation repertoires, more than 85% of cluster scores exceeded 0, per a later analysis. In vitro testing confirmed a few CMV-associated chains as specific for CMV antigens. According to reports, the classifier identified cytomegalovirus status with high specificity and sensitivity.

With regard to this clone: Its antigen is unidentified.

Here immunoSEQ multiplex PCR was the method, and the copy in TCRdb shows in-frame clones only, minus some. In the table there are under 140,000 clones, 85% to 90% of which are singletons. Trimming shortened V by 5 bases and J by 4 bases, and 23 bases separated the two germline ends. Germline V gives CDR1 SGHTA, CDR2 FQGNSA. The CDR3 extends over 18 amino acids. The receptor was isolated from a woman aged 25 to 39 in good health and CMV-seropositive. The chain uses TRBV7-2 and TRBJ2-2, with D uncertain. The sample was PBMCs. The CDR3: CASSLRIPFSASTGELFF. The CDR3 DNA reads TGTGCCAGCAGCCTCAGGATCCCCTTTTCCGCGAGCACCGGGGAGCTGTTTTTT.